The clone carrying this TCR beta chain was detected only a few times. How the authors handled the data: Nucleated cell counts were estimated from reference gene primer amplification. Sequencing was performed with immunoSEQ multiplex PCR; in TCRdb, only in-frame clones are kept and a portion is missing. V and J calls plus clone size are reproduced from that table; the DNA served to infer D and trimming. The repertoire holds approximately 150,000 clones, with around 82% as singletons. This entry comes from a study of blood T cell repertoires in COVID-19. Study at large: Donors in the United States, Italy and Spain gave samples during acute or convalescent COVID-19. The analysed material was cDNA or gDNA that came from T cells, B-cell-depleted T cells, or PBMCs.

The CDR3 contains 16 residues. V lost 3 bases to trimming and J lost 4 bases; unmatched junction nucleotides: 8. The V gene's germline CDR1 is MNHEY and CDR2 SMNVEV (reference sequence). The TCR sequence derives from a woman of 80 years or more with acute or convalescent COVID-19. The specimen sequenced was peripheral blood. The J gene is TRBJ2-7, the V gene TRBV27, with TRBD1 matching over 11 bases. The CDR3 sequence is CASSFSRDRGGYEQYF. DNA of the CDR3: TGTGCCAGCAGTTTCTCCCGGGACAGGGGGGGGTACGAGCAGTACTTC.